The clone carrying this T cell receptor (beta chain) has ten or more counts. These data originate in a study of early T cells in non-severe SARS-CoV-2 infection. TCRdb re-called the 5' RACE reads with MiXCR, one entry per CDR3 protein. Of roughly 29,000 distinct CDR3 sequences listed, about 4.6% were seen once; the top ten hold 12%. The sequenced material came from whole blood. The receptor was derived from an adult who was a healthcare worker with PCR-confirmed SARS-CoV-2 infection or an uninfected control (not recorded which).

CDR3 sequence reads: CASTKSGRGHGDEQYF. CDR3 coding DNA: TGTGCCAGCACGAAGTCGGGCAGGGGGCATGGGGACGAGCAGTACTTC. The V call is TRBV21-1, the J call TRBJ2-7; the table's D gene call, TRBD1, was not cross checked with the DNA. TRBV21-1 corresponds to a pseudogene. This CDR3 is built from 16 residues.